What follows are 14 T cell receptor beta chains derived from one specimen sequenced in a study of beta chain features in type 1 diabetes. The isolated RNA, all of it, was reverse transcribed, so expressed TCRB transcripts were what got sequenced. The assay was immunoSEQ multiplex PCR, and TCRdb's table has in-frame clones only and misses some. This sample has 130,000 to 150,000 clones; nearly 50% occur once, and the top ten carry around 0.39%. Material for sequencing was Tregs from blood. Receptors were obtained from a man aged 18 to 29 in good health.

The rearrangement joins TRBV14 to TRBJ1-2; D gene unclear. Between the trimmed V and J ends, which lost 5 bases and 2 bases, there was a span of 12 bases. CDR1 is SGHDN and CDR2 is FVKESK in the germline V gene. The CDR3 extends over 14 amino acids. The CDR3 bases are TGTGCCAGCAGCAAAATCGGGGTAAACTATGGCTACACCTTC. Encoded protein: CASSKIGVNYGYTF.

This chain links TRBV6-1 with TRBJ1-2; perhaps TRBD1 as D (6 bases). CDR3 length equals 13 residues. Trimming took 7 bases from V and 2 from J, leaving 11 bases between them. Germline lookup yields CDR1 MNHNS and CDR2 SASEGT. The CDR3 sequence is CASTETGNYGYTF. CDR3 in DNA: TGTGCCAGCACCGAGACAGGAAACTATGGCTACACCTTC.

J is TRBJ2-1 and V is TRBV5-6, with 7 positions matching TRBD2. Trimming cost V 5 bases and J 10 bases; bases outside gene matches: 3. The CDR3 has 11 residues. The germline gives CDR1 SGHDT, CDR2 YYEEEE. The CDR3 DNA sequence: TGTGCCAGCAGGATGGGAGGGGAGCAGTTCTTC. It encodes CASRMGGEQFF.

The chain combines TRBV7-6 with TRBJ1-1; no clear D. CDR3 length equals 14 residues. Germline values: CDR1 SGHVS, CDR2 FNYEAQ. V was shortened by 5 bases and J by 1 base, with 11 bases between the two germline ends. The CDR3: CASSPRAGNTEAFF. The CDR3 DNA is TGTGCCAGCAGCCCACGCGCGGGGAACACTGAAGCTTTCTTT.

This chain joins TRBV18 and TRBJ2-5; D perhaps matches TRBD2 (6 bases). In germline, CDR1 is KGHSH, CDR2 LQKENI. V was clipped by 4 bases and J by 2 bases, with 11 bases between them. The CDR3 runs 14 residues. The CDR3 DNA reads as TGTGCCAGCTCACAATGGGACTTACAAGAGACCCAGTACTTC. Its protein product is CASSQWDLQETQYF.

V usage is TRBV6-6 and J usage is TRBJ2-3; the match to TRBD2 covers 8 bases. Trimming took 5 bases from V and 4 from J; bases not matched to a gene: 8. This CDR3 region has 15 residues. Germline V gives CDR1 MNHNY, CDR2 SVGAGI (reference sequence). The chain's CDR3 is CASSPRLGGADTQYF. DNA of the CDR3: TGTGCCAGCAGTCCCCGGCTCGGGGGGGCAGATACGCAGTATTTT.

This rearrangement joins TRBV15 to TRBJ2-4; D possibly corresponds to TRBD2 (6 bases). Germline lookup yields CDR1 LNHNV and CDR2 YYDKDF (reference sequence). Trimming took off 8 bases at V and 3 bases at J, with 14 bases between the two ends. The CDR3 loop spans 14 amino acids. The CDR3 reads CATAYGGGKNIQYF. CDR3 nucleotide sequence: TGTGCCACCGCTTATGGGGGAGGCAAAAACATTCAGTACTTC.

V gene TRBV29-1 combines with J gene TRBJ1-1, with D possibly TRBD1 on 5 matching bases. Trimming took 1 base from V and 8 from J, leaving 17 bases between them. The CDR3 is made up of 14 amino acids. Germline lookup yields CDR1 SQVTM and CDR2 ANQGSEA. This chain's CDR3 is CSVEVLGGESEAFF. The CDR3 coding sequence is TGCAGCGTTGAAGTTCTGGGAGGGGAGTCCGAAGCTTTCTTT.

This clone was picked up a small number of times. The chain uses TRBV28 and TRBJ2-7; 10 bases align to TRBD2. V was clipped by 5 bases and J by 7 bases; unmatched bases: 14. The CDR3 runs 16 residues. Germline loops: CDR1 MDHEN, CDR2 SYDVKM. The CDR3 loop reads CASSTPSSGRFGEQYF. As DNA, the CDR3 is TGTGCCAGCAGTACCCCTTCTAGCGGGAGATTTGGGGAGCAGTACTTC.

Only a few counts were recorded for this clone. The chain employs TRBV10-3 and TRBJ2-7; tentatively, D is TRBD1 (7 bases). The germline V and J ends were trimmed by 5 bases and 6 bases, with 14 bases remaining between them. Germline loops: CDR1 ENHRY, CDR2 SYGVKD. The CDR3 length is 13 residues. The CDR3 DNA is TGTGCCATCAGTCTCAGGGGGGATCTCGAGCAGTACTTC. It encodes CAISLRGDLEQYF.

The V and J genes are TRBV11-1 and TRBJ1-1, with 8 bases matching TRBD1. The V and J ends lost 5 bases and 4 bases, in that order; junction bases with no gene match: 6. CDR1 is SGHAT and CDR2 is FQDESV in the germline V gene (reference sequence). The CDR3 is 14 residues long. In DNA, the CDR3 is TGTGCCAGCAGCCCCAGGACAGGGAGCACTGAAGCTTTCTTT. Its translation: CASSPRTGSTEAFF.

The CDR3 region is CSATPGGWGNEQFF. CDR3 sequence (DNA): TGCAGCGCCACACCCGGGGGGTGGGGCAATGAGCAGTTCTTC. The chain is built from TRBV29-1 and TRBJ2-1; 7 nucleotides match TRBD2. The CDR3 consists of 14 residues. V was pared by 7 bases and J by 6 bases, with 12 bases of the junction left unmatched. Germline CDR1 reads SQVTM; CDR2 reads ANQGSEA.

This clone was seen once. This sequence joins TRBV7-2 and TRBJ2-7; possibly TRBD1 for D (6 bases). This CDR3 is 13 amino acids long. CDR1 is SGHTA and CDR2 is FQGNSA in the germline V gene. V dropped 5 bases and J dropped 6 bases, with 14 bases sitting between them. Written as DNA, the CDR3 is TGTGCCAGCAGCGCGGTAGGACAGACCGAGCAGTACTTC. It specifies CASSAVGQTEQYF.

This clone turned up a few times. The rearrangement joins TRBV28 to TRBJ1-6, with 8 bases lining up with TRBD1. The CDR3 is 15 amino acids. Germline CDR1 MDHEN, CDR2 SYDVKM. Trimming at V came to 5 bases and at J to 10 bases, leaving 10 bases not matched to a gene. The CDR3 is CASSPGTGGQSPLHF. The CDR3 bases are TGTGCCAGCAGTCCCGGGACAGGCGGACAATCACCCCTCCACTTT.